One and the same sample provided the 25 T cell receptor beta chains below, sequenced in a study of blood T cell repertoires in COVID-19. Measured with immunoSEQ multiplex PCR; TCRdb has only the in-frame clones, and not every one. The repertoire holds 86,000 or so clones, with around 96% as singletons. The sequenced sample consisted of peripheral blood. The receptors shown here come from a human donor with active COVID-19. The donor label of this sample is uncertain.

This clone has just one count. The chain is built from TRBV11-2 and TRBJ2-5; 7 nucleotides line up with TRBD2. The junction had 8 bases not matched to a gene; V was cut back by 5 bases and J by 5 bases. The length of the CDR3 is 14 residues. CDR1 is SGHAT, CDR2 FQNNGV, per germline. Written as DNA, the CDR3 is TGTGCCAGCAGCCGGGACCCGCGGGAGGAGACCCAGTACTTC. Its translation: CASSRDPREETQYF.

V is TRBV2 and J is TRBJ1-5; TRBD1 agrees at 7 bases. The CDR3 extends over 14 amino acids. The germline CDR1 and CDR2 sequences are SNHLY and FYNNEI. J gave up 16 bases and V 6 bases, and 18 bases lay outside the gene matches. The CDR3 loop is CASSPGGGTRVAHF. The CDR3 coding sequence is TGTGCCAGCAGCCCGGGAGGGGGCACCAGGGTTGCTCATTTT.

This clone was found once. The chain recombines TRBV5-8 with TRBJ2-1, with TRBD2 matching 10 bases. Germline V gene lookup returns CDR1 SGHTS and CDR2 YDEGEE. The CDR3 is made up of 17 amino acids. Unmatched junction bases numbered 14, after V lost 5 bases and J lost 6 bases. Here the CDR3 reads CASRGGRPGLASNEQFF. CDR3 in DNA: TGTGCCAGCAGGGGAGGTCGCCCGGGACTAGCGAGCAATGAGCAGTTCTTC.

The chain employs TRBV6-5 and TRBJ1-4; possible D gene TRBD1, 5 bases. This CDR3 is built from 14 residues. Germline V lookup: CDR1 MNHEY, CDR2 SVGAGI. The germline V and J ends were trimmed by 6 bases and 7 bases, with 15 bases remaining between them. This CDR3 reads CASRGGARSEKLFF. Here the CDR3 DNA reads TGTGCCAGCAGGGGTGGGGCCCGGAGTGAAAAACTGTTTTTT.

The rearrangement uses TRBV6-2 or TRBV6-3 and TRBJ2-7, with unresolved D. V was shortened by 2 bases and J by 5 bases, with 4 bases between the two germline ends. CDR1 MNHEY and CDR2 SVGEGT come from the germline V gene. This CDR3 has 11 residues. DNA for the CDR3: TGTGCCAGCAGTTACCTTCACGAGCAGTACTTC. This encodes CASSYLHEQYF.

The chain is built from TRBV6-2 or TRBV6-3 and TRBJ2-7; 7 bases map to TRBD2. With 5 bases clipped from V and 2 bases from J, the junction kept 6 bases outside the gene matches. The CDR3 is 14 amino acids. CDR1 is MNHEY, CDR2 SVGEGT, per germline. The CDR3 bases are TGTGCCAGCAGTATCGGGACTAAACCCTACGAGCAGTACTTC. It is translated as CASSIGTKPYEQYF.

The CDR3 sequence: CASSSRGGGSYNSPLHF. The CDR3 DNA reads as TGTGCCAGTAGTTCCCGCGGGGGGGGCTCCTATAATTCACCCCTCCACTTT. The gene calls are TRBV19 and TRBJ1-6; D perhaps matches TRBD1 (5 bases). The CDR3 has 17 residues. The V gene lost 5 bases and the J gene lost 0 bases, with 14 bases spanning the gap. Germline lookup yields CDR1 LNHDA and CDR2 SQIVND (reference sequence).

This chain joins TRBV3-1 (or the pseudogene TRBV3-2) and TRBJ1-5; weak D call: TRBD1 (6 bases). Per the germline V gene, CDR1 is LGHDT and CDR2 is YNNKEL (reference sequence). V was clipped by 4 bases and J by 5 bases, with 21 bases between them. CDR3 size: 17 residues. CDR3 amino acids: CASSRGSLGGGHQPQHF. DNA for the CDR3: TGTGCCAGCAGCCGGGGAAGTTTAGGCGGGGGCCATCAGCCCCAGCATTTT.

The CDR3, as DNA: TGTGCCACCAAAAGGACCACGGGATCCTATGGCTACACCTTC. Translating it yields CATKRTTGSYGYTF. This chain links TRBV6-5 with TRBJ1-2; D call uncertain. Trimming cost V 10 bases and J 4 bases, with 19 bases left between them. Germline values: CDR1 MNHEY, CDR2 SVGAGI. There are 14 residues in the CDR3.

V usage is TRBV5-6 and J usage is TRBJ2-1; 9 bases align to TRBD2. J lost 6 bases, V lost 4 bases, and 11 bases had no gene match. Germline V gene sequence: CDR1 SGHDT, CDR2 YYEEEE. The CDR3 consists of 16 residues. CDR3 sequence (DNA): TGTGCCAGCAGCCCGCGGGGGCGGGGGGGCTTCAATGAGCAGTTCTTC. This translates into CASSPRGRGGFNEQFF.

The chain links TRBV7-9 to TRBJ2-1; TRBD2 matches 9 bases. V lost 5 bases to trimming and J lost 0 bases; unmatched junction nucleotides: 2. The CDR3 is made up of 15 amino acids. Germline V gives CDR1 SEHNR, CDR2 FQNEAQ (reference sequence). CDR3 DNA sequence: TGTGCCAGCAGCCGAGCGGGGGGCTCCTACAATGAGCAGTTCTTC. It yields the protein CASSRAGGSYNEQFF. Filled out from reference TRBV7-9 and TRBJ2-1, the complete variable domain reads DTGVSQNPRHKITKRGQNVTFRCDPISEHNRLYWYRQTLGQGPEFLTYFQNEAQLEKSRLLSDRFSAERPKGSFSTLEIQRTEQGDSAMYLCASSRAGGSYNEQFFGPGTRLTVL.

This rearrangement joins TRBV18 to TRBJ2-2; D is uncertain. This CDR3 is built from 16 residues. V lost 0 bases to trimming and J lost 1 base, with 9 bases between them. Germline V lookup: CDR1 KGHSH, CDR2 LQKENI. The CDR3 loop is CASSPPKSGNTGELFF. For the CDR3, the DNA is TGTGCCAGCTCACCACCGAAGTCGGGGAACACCGGGGAGCTGTTTTTT.

The V call is TRBV18, the J call TRBJ2-2; D perhaps matches TRBD2 (5 bases). Germline V gene data show CDR1 as KGHSH and CDR2 as LQKENI. The V end was cut by 6 bases, the J end by 7 bases, with 18 bases between. The CDR3 is 15 residues long. The CDR3 loop is CASSVRADVVGELFF. The CDR3 DNA follows: TGTGCCAGCTCGGTCCGAGCGGACGTTGTCGGGGAGCTGTTTTTT.

This rearrangement joins TRBV5-1 to TRBJ1-5; maybe TRBD1 (5 bases). Trimming removed 3 bases from V and 5 bases from J, with 9 bases in between. The CDR3 sequence is 13 residues long. Germline CDR1 SGHRS, CDR2 YFSETQ. CDR3 in amino acids: CASSWQGDQPQHF. Written as DNA, the CDR3 is TGCGCCAGCAGCTGGCAGGGTGATCAGCCCCAGCATTTT.

This clone has just one count. This chain uses TRBV7-2 with TRBJ1-4; TRBD1 might be the D (5 bases). This CDR3 spans 14 amino acids. From germline, CDR1 is SGHTA and CDR2 FQGNSA. V was clipped by 2 bases and J by 8 bases, with 12 bases between them. The CDR3 sequence: CASSLRGIGEKLFF. The CDR3 DNA reads as TGTGCCAGCAGCTTACGGGGGATTGGGGAAAAACTGTTTTTT.

The chain joins TRBV23-1 to TRBJ1-2; D may be TRBD1 (6 bases). TRBV23-1 falls under the ORF class, with uncertain function. The CDR3 is 17 residues long. V shed 5 bases and J shed 5 bases, with 24 bases lying between them. The CDR3: CASSTCDPGHHLYGYTF. The CDR3 nucleotides are TGCGCCAGCAGTACTTGTGATCCGGGACATCACCTGTATGGCTACACCTTC.

V gene TRBV5-1 combines with J gene TRBJ2-5, with 10 bases identical to TRBD2. The CDR3 loop spans 19 amino acids. V lost 0 bases to trimming and J lost 5 bases; unmatched junction nucleotides: 16. Looked up from germline, CDR1 is SGHRS and CDR2 is YFSETQ. The CDR3 nucleotides are TGCGCCAGCAGCTTGGGGTTTGGACCAAGCGGGGGGGCCTTTGAGACCCAGTACTTC. This encodes CASSLGFGPSGGAFETQYF.

The V and J genes are TRBV5-1 and TRBJ2-7; perhaps TRBD2 as D (6 bases). Trimming took 2 bases from V and 3 from J, leaving 15 bases between them. Germline assignment: CDR1 SGHRS and CDR2 YFSETQ. The CDR3 length is 15 residues. CDR3 DNA sequence: TGCGCCAGCAGCTTACTAGGTTCTAGCGACTACGAGCAGTACTTC. Its translation is CASSLLGSSDYEQYF.

J is TRBJ2-7 and V is TRBV5-4; D may be TRBD1 (7 bases). V lost 0 bases, J lost 4 bases, and 17 bases lay in between. From germline, CDR1 is SGHNT and CDR2 YYREEE (reference sequence). The CDR3 covers 16 residues. CDR3 region: CASSLARGESMYEQYF. CDR3 DNA sequence: TGTGCCAGCAGCTTGGCCAGGGGGGAGAGTATGTACGAGCAGTACTTC.

The V and J genes are TRBV28 and TRBJ2-7; TRBD2 is a possible D gene (6 bases). With 3 bases removed from V and 2 bases from J, the gap between germline ends came to 14 bases. The CDR3 covers 15 residues. Germline lookup yields CDR1 MDHEN and CDR2 SYDVKM. CDR3 loop: CASSLAGPFAYEQYF. The CDR3, as DNA: TGTGCCAGCAGTTTGGCGGGGCCATTTGCCTACGAGCAGTACTTC.

This chain uses TRBV9 with TRBJ2-7, with 8 bases fitting TRBD1. This CDR3 spans 15 amino acids. Trimming took 3 bases from V and 1 from J; bases not matched to a gene: 6. The V gene's germline CDR1 is SGDLS and CDR2 YYNGEE. DNA for the CDR3: TGTGCCAGCAGCGCCGACAGGGGTGGGTCCTACGAGCAGTACTTC. Translating it yields CASSADRGGSYEQYF.

This clone was seen more than once but under ten times. The chain couples TRBV6-5 to TRBJ2-7; TRBD2 is a possible D gene (6 bases). V lost 6 bases to trimming and J lost 2 bases, with 14 bases between them. This CDR3 is 14 amino acids long. Germline CDR1 reads MNHEY; CDR2 reads SVGAGI. CDR3 amino acids: CASRRDWEAYEQYF. In DNA, the CDR3 is TGTGCCAGCAGACGCGACTGGGAGGCCTACGAGCAGTACTTC.

This clone was seen a single time. The CDR3 reads CATSDSWGLAGELFF. The CDR3 nucleotides read TGTGCCACCAGTGATTCTTGGGGGCTGGCCGGGGAGCTGTTTTTT. The V gene is TRBV24-1, the J gene TRBJ2-2; D possibly corresponds to TRBD1 (6 bases). The CDR3 consists of 15 residues. From germline, CDR1 is KGHDR and CDR2 SFDVKD. Trimming removed 2 bases from V and 6 bases from J, with 12 bases in between.

This clone occurred a few times. The rearrangement joins TRBV9 to TRBJ2-7, with 7 bases matching TRBD1. The germline CDR1 and CDR2 sequences are SGDLS and YYNGEE. This CDR3 spans 14 amino acids. Trimming at V came to 0 bases and at J to 0 bases, leaving 0 bases not matched to a gene. The CDR3 reads CASSVGDSSYEQYF. In DNA form, the CDR3 reads TGTGCCAGCAGCGTAGGGGACAGCTCCTACGAGCAGTACTTC.

V is TRBV24-1 and J is TRBJ1-2, with a possible D match to TRBD1 (6 bases). This CDR3 region has 13 residues. CDR1 is KGHDR, CDR2 SFDVKD, per germline. With 5 bases removed from V and 2 bases from J, the gap between germline ends came to 8 bases. The CDR3 bases are TGTGCCACCAGTGGTACAGGGAACTATGGCTACACCTTC. Translating gives CATSGTGNYGYTF.